The 12 T cell receptor beta chains presented below share a single source sample, sequenced in a study of PD-L1 blockade in urothelial cancer. Measured with immunoSEQ multiplex PCR; TCRdb has only the in-frame clones, and not every one. Here the sample spans 30,000 to 40,000 clones, 75% to 85% being singletons. Time point given: pretreatment peripheral blood. The sequenced sample was PBMCs, obtained around atezolizumab (anti-PD-L1) treatment. All receptors come from a man aged 60-69 years with urothelial cancer.

The rearrangement uses TRBV7-9 and TRBJ1-2, with TRBD1 matching 8 bases. The junction had 8 bases not matched to a gene; V was cut back by 3 bases and J by 5 bases. The germline gives CDR1 SEHNR, CDR2 FQNEAQ (reference sequence). This CDR3 region has 15 residues. CDR3 loop: CASSFQGARPYGYTF. As DNA, the CDR3 is TGTGCCAGCAGCTTCCAGGGGGCCCGTCCTTATGGCTACACCTTC.

The chain is built from TRBV6-6 and TRBJ2-2; D not certain. CDR3 length: 13 residues. Trimming took 6 bases from V and 9 from J, leaving 14 bases between them. Germline assignment: CDR1 MNHNY and CDR2 SVGAGI (reference sequence). CDR3 sequence: CASRMARWWELFF. The CDR3 nucleotides are TGTGCCAGCAGGATGGCGAGGTGGTGGGAGCTGTTTTTT.

The rearrangement links TRBV7-8 to TRBJ1-3, with TRBD1 matching over 8 bases. The germline V gene encodes CDR1 SGHVS and CDR2 FQNEAQ. V was clipped by 4 bases and J by 0 bases; unmatched bases: 11. There are 18 residues in the CDR3. The DNA of the CDR3 is TGTGCCAGCAGCTCAAAGCCGGGACAGGCGAGCTCTGGAAACACCATATATTTT. It specifies CASSSKPGQASSGNTIYF.

The V call is TRBV5-6, the J call TRBJ2-7, with a tentative D call TRBD2 (6 bases). V gave up 7 bases and J gave up 2 bases, with 16 bases separating them. Germline values: CDR1 SGHDT, CDR2 YYEEEE. The CDR3 is 14 amino acids. CDR3 amino acids: CASGYRDFPYEQYF. The CDR3 DNA follows: TGTGCCAGCGGATACCGGGACTTTCCCTACGAGCAGTACTTC. Variable domain in full (rest from reference TRBV5-6 and TRBJ2-7): DAGVTQSPTHLIKTRGQQVTLRCSPKSGHDTVSWYQQALGQGPQFIFQYYEEEERQRGNFPDRFSGHQFPNYSSELNVNALLLGDSALYLCASGYRDFPYEQYFGPGTRLTVT.

The chain combines TRBV6-5 with TRBJ2-2; D possibly corresponds to TRBD2 (5 bases). The germline V gene encodes CDR1 MNHEY and CDR2 SVGAGI. The germline V and J ends were trimmed by 10 bases and 4 bases, with 19 bases remaining between them. The CDR3 extends over 15 amino acids. Written as DNA, the CDR3 is TGTGCCACTCAAAGAGGGAATGGGGTCACCGGGGAGCTGTTTTTT. Amino acids: CATQRGNGVTGELFF.

The chain combines TRBV7-2 with TRBJ2-7; 7 nucleotides match TRBD1. The length of the CDR3 is 14 residues. Germline CDR1 and CDR2: SGHTA and FQGNSA. V dropped 1 base and J dropped 3; count of bases not matched to a gene: 3. CDR3 sequence (DNA): TGTGCCAGCAGCTTAGGGGGACAGCTCTACGAGCAGTACTTC. The encoded protein is CASSLGGQLYEQYF.

This clone has more than one count but fewer than ten. J is TRBJ2-7 and V is TRBV5-1, with D perhaps matching TRBD2 (5 bases). This CDR3 has 14 residues. V lost 0 bases and J 4 bases, leaving 11 bases between the germline ends. In germline, CDR1 is SGHRS, CDR2 YFSETQ. The CDR3 DNA sequence: TGCGCCAGCAGCTTGGCAGCTAGCATGTACGAGCAGTACTTC. Translated, it gives CASSLAASMYEQYF.

V usage is TRBV27 and J usage is TRBJ2-7; D remains ambiguous. From germline, CDR1 is MNHEY and CDR2 SMNVEV (reference sequence). The CDR3 is 13 amino acids. V was pared by 1 base and J by 4 bases, with 8 bases between. The CDR3 DNA sequence: TGTGCCAGCAGTTTATTGAGAACTTACGAGCAGTACTTC. It specifies CASSLLRTYEQYF.

The chain is built from TRBV2 and TRBJ1-1; 10 bases are shared with TRBD1. From germline, CDR1 is SNHLY and CDR2 FYNNEI. The junction had 6 bases not matched to a gene; V was cut back by 7 bases and J by 10 bases. The CDR3 extends over 12 amino acids. The CDR3 sequence is CASKYGQGGAFF. Here the CDR3 DNA reads TGTGCCAGCAAATACGGACAGGGGGGAGCTTTCTTT.

The J gene is TRBJ2-5, the V gene TRBV6-1, with 7 bases lining up with TRBD2. V shed 0 bases, J shed 5 bases, and the junction held 6 bases outside the gene matches. This CDR3 is built from 15 residues. Germline V gives CDR1 MNHNS, CDR2 SASEGT. Written as DNA, the CDR3 is TGTGCCAGCAGTGAAGCGGGGAGGGCGGTGGAGACCCAGTACTTC. Translated: CASSEAGRAVETQYF.

The rearrangement links TRBV28 to TRBJ1-1; possible D gene TRBD1, 6 bases. V was trimmed by 6 bases and J by 0 bases, leaving 14 bases between them. Germline-derived CDR1 and CDR2 are MDHEN and SYDVKM. There are 15 residues in the CDR3. The CDR3 loop is CASSPTGRLNTEAFF. The CDR3 coding sequence is TGTGCCAGCAGCCCTACAGGGCGATTGAACACTGAAGCTTTCTTT.

The V gene is TRBV7-9, the J gene TRBJ2-5; a weak D match, TRBD2 (6 bases). V lost 8 bases and J 1 base, leaving 17 bases between the germline ends. Germline CDR1 is SEHNR and CDR2 is FQNEAQ (reference sequence). The CDR3 length is 15 residues. CDR3 region: CASSTFGGVQETQYF. The CDR3 region has the DNA TGTGCCAGCTCAACATTCGGAGGGGTCCAAGAGACCCAGTACTTC. Supplemented by reference TRBV7-9 and TRBJ2-5, the full variable domain reads DTGVSQNPRHKITKRGQNVTFRCDPISEHNRLYWYRQTLGQGPEFLTYFQNEAQLEKSRLLSDRFSAERPKGSFSTLEIQRTEQGDSAMYLCASSTFGGVQETQYFGPGTRLLVL.